This TCR beta chain appears in the sequencing data of a study of T-cell reconstitution after alpha-beta-depleted transplantation in children. The CDR3 has 13 residues. Trimming removed 3 bases at V and 6 bases at J, with 9 bases between. This clonotype was found many times. Construction of the TCRbeta library involved unique molecular identifiers. TCRdb ran MiXCR on the PCR reads and lists one entry per CDR3 protein. This table holds a few hundred thousand distinct CDR3 sequences, roughly an eighth found once. The origin of this receptor is a human donor who donated a stem cell graft to a child with combined immunodeficiency. Source: PBMCs from the stem cell graft donor, taken from the stem cell graft. The rearrangement joins TRBV12-3 or TRBV12-4 to TRBJ2-4; tentative D call: TRBD2 (5 bases). CDR3 sequence: CASSFEGANIQYF. Written as DNA, the CDR3 is TGTGCCAGCAGTTTTGAGGGCGCAAACATTCAGTACTTC.